The clone carrying this T cell receptor (beta chain) was detected only once. This entry belongs to a study of blood T cell repertoires in COVID-19. The overall study: Samples came from the United States, Italy and Spain, spanning acute and convalescent COVID-19. PBMCs, B-cell-depleted T cells, or T cells provided the cDNA or gDNA that made up the material.

Germline values: CDR1 MDHEN, CDR2 SYDVKM. The CDR3 is made up of 17 amino acids. Trimming at V came to 1 base and at J to 2 bases, leaving 8 bases not matched to a gene. Generated by immunoSEQ multiplex PCR, the TCRdb table keeps only in-frame clones and is missing some. Among about 190,000 clones listed, 89% were seen once. This receptor was taken from a man in his forties with acute or convalescent COVID-19. J is TRBJ2-1 and V is TRBV28; TRBD2 matches at 7 bases. The sequenced sample was peripheral blood. CDR3 DNA sequence: TGTGCCAGCAGTTTATTCCCGGGGAGCGGGGCCTACAATGAGCAGTTCTTC. Its translation is CASSLFPGSGAYNEQFF.